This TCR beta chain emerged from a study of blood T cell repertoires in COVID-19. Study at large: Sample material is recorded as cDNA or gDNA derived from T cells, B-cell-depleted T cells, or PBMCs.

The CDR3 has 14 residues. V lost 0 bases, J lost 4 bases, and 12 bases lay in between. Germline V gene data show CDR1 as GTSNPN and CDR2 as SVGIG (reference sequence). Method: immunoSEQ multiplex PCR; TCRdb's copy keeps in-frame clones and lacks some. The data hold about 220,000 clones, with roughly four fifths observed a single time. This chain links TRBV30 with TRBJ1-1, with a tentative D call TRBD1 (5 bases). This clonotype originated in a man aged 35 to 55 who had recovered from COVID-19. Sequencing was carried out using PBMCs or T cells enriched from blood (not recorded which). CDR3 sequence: CAWSVGYGGTEAFF. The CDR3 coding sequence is TGTGCCTGGAGTGTTGGGTACGGGGGCACTGAAGCTTTCTTT.